The 6 T cell receptor beta chains listed next were all sequenced from one sample in a study of spatial heterogeneity in lung cancer. Time point of the sample: sample taken at primary tumor resection. TCRdb processed the 5' RACE reads anew with MiXCR; each CDR3 protein has one entry. This table has 20,000 to 25,000 distinct CDR3 sequences, under 5.5% appearing once. The sequenced sample was PBMCs, obtained at surgery. These receptors originate from a male donor with early-stage non-small cell lung cancer.

In this sample, this clonotype is medium-sized. The CDR3 region has the DNA TGCAGTGCCCCCTCCCTCCACCACAGGAACACTGAAGCTTTCTTT. Protein sequence: CSAPSLHHRNTEAFF. V gene TRBV20-1 combines with J gene TRBJ1-1; no definite D call. Germline-derived CDR1 and CDR2 are DFQATT and SNEGSKA (reference sequence). The CDR3 sequence is 15 residues long. V was shortened by 6 bases and J by 1 base, with 18 bases between the two germline ends.

This clonotype was picked up many times. The gene calls are TRBV7-8 and TRBJ2-1, with TRBD2 matching over 15 bases. Germline CDR1 and CDR2: SGHVS and FQNEAQ. The CDR3 has 17 amino acids. With 1 base clipped from V and 7 bases from J, the junction kept 5 bases outside the gene matches. In DNA form, the CDR3 reads TGTGCCAGCAGCTTAGTGGGGACTAGCGGGGGGAGGAATGAGCAGTTCTTC. Protein product: CASSLVGTSGGRNEQFF.

This clonotype was seen repeatedly, ten times or more. As DNA, the CDR3 is TGCAGCGTTGAAAAGCGGGGGGAAGCAGATACGCAGTATTTT. Its translation is CSVEKRGEADTQYF. V and J are TRBV29-1 and TRBJ2-3; 9 bases line up with TRBD2. The CDR3 is made up of 14 amino acids. The V gene's germline CDR1 is SQVTM and CDR2 ANQGSEA. The J segment lost 4 bases and the V segment lost 2 bases, leaving 4 bases of the junction unmatched.

The CDR3 DNA sequence: TGTGCCGTGGACAGGGGGCACCGGGAGACCCAGTACTTC. It encodes CAVDRGHRETQYF. V is TRBV30 and J is TRBJ2-5; 11 bases map to TRBD1. The CDR3 is 13 residues long. Germline-derived CDR1 and CDR2 are GTSNPN and SVGIG (reference sequence). With V trimmed by 8 bases and J by 5 bases, 7 bases remained unmatched.

This clonotype was recorded at least ten times. The genes are TRBV28 and TRBJ2-1, with D possibly TRBD2 on 6 matching bases. The CDR3 is 13 residues long. Germline values: CDR1 MDHEN, CDR2 SYDVKM. V gave up 6 bases and J gave up 12 bases, with 18 bases separating them. The CDR3 loop reads CASRGGHVSGQFF. The CDR3 coding sequence is TGTGCCAGCAGGGGCGGCCATGTTAGCGGGCAGTTCTTC.

This clonotype was picked up a small number of times. The V gene is TRBV7-9, the J gene TRBJ1-2; TRBD1 might be the D (5 bases). CDR1 and CDR2 from the germline V gene are SEHNR and FQNEAQ (reference sequence). The CDR3 totals 15 residues. V lost 2 bases to trimming and J lost 7 bases, with 17 bases between them. This CDR3 reads CASSLTPGSLSGYTF. DNA for the CDR3: TGTGCCAGCAGCTTAACTCCAGGGAGTTTAAGTGGCTACACCTTC.